These 17 T cell receptor beta chains share one sample of origin, sequenced in a study of prognosis after radiotherapy for stage I lung cancer. Two rounds of multiplex PCR amplified TCR beta CDR3 from genomic DNA. Gene-specific TRBV and TRBJ primers were used in PCR round one. TCRdb analysed the multiplex PCR reads with MiXCR anew, one entry per CDR3 protein. This table has about 51,000 distinct CDR3 sequences, over 30% appearing once. Source: PBMCs, taken before or after stereotactic body radiation therapy (not recorded which). Receptor source: a donor over 45 with non-small cell lung cancer.

This clonotype has ten or more counts. V usage is TRBV18 and J usage is TRBJ2-7, with D possibly matching TRBD2 (7 bases). This CDR3 spans 12 amino acids. Germline V gene lookup returns CDR1 KGHSH and CDR2 LQKENI. The germline V and J ends were trimmed by 6 bases and 7 bases, with 13 bases remaining between them. For the CDR3, the DNA is TGTGCCAGCTCTCTACAGGGAGGGGAGCAGTACTTC. Protein product: CASSLQGGEQYF.

This clonotype was found many times. The V call is TRBV12-3 or TRBV12-4, the J call TRBJ2-3; 8 bases map to TRBD1. The length of the CDR3 is 16 residues. V shed 5 bases, J shed 2 bases, and the junction held 9 bases outside the gene matches. In DNA form, the CDR3 reads TGTGCCAGCAGTCCCATCGGACAGGGATACACAGATACGCAGTATTTT. Translating gives CASSPIGQGYTDTQYF.

The chain uses TRBV2 and TRBJ1-2; unclear D gene. Germline V lookup: CDR1 SNHLY, CDR2 FYNNEI. Deletions cut 1 base from V and 6 bases from J, with 6 bases between. This CDR3 spans 12 amino acids. CDR3 coding DNA: TGTGCCAGCAGTGAAGGTTCGGATGGCTACACCTTC. Residues: CASSEGSDGYTF.

About this clonotype itself: One end of the junction is discordant with germline, which a read error may explain. The chain links TRBV5-1 to TRBJ2-2; 8 bases agree with TRBD1. CDR1 SGHRS and CDR2 YFSETQ come from the germline V gene. This CDR3 contains 15 residues. CDR3: CASSLGQGCTGELFF. Here the CDR3 DNA reads TGCGCCAGCAGCTTGGGACAGGGGTGCACCGGGGAGCTATTTTTT.

The chain combines TRBV7-2 with TRBJ2-3; 8 nucleotides match TRBD2. The CDR3 contains 21 residues. The junction had 18 bases not matched to a gene; V was cut back by 1 base and J by 0 bases. Per germline, CDR1 SGHTA and CDR2 FQGNSA. CDR3 nucleotides: TGTGCCAGCAGCTTAGTCTCAATAACTAGCGGATGGGGGATTAGCACAGATACGCAGTATTTT. It encodes CASSLVSITSGWGISTDTQYF.

Worth noting for this clonotype: A far larger clone lies a single base away; this is likely a read error. The rearrangement uses TRBV6-4 and TRBJ1-6; 8 nucleotides agree with TRBD1. With V trimmed by 3 bases and J by 7 bases, 5 bases remained unmatched. The CDR3 has 15 residues. The germline V gene has CDR1 MRHNA and CDR2 SNTAGT. For the CDR3, the DNA is TGTGCCAGCAGTGAGGGACAGGTTGGAAATTCACCCCTCCACTTT. Translation: CASSEGQVGNSPLHF.

In its sample, this clonotype was seen many times. V gene TRBV28 combines with J gene TRBJ2-2, with TRBD2 matching over 9 bases. Germline V lookup: CDR1 MDHEN, CDR2 SYDVKM. The CDR3 extends over 15 amino acids. V trimming: 6 bases; J trimming: 5 bases; junction bases outside the gene matches: 7. This CDR3 reads CASSIAGAGTGELFF. Written as DNA, the CDR3 is TGTGCCAGCAGCATAGCGGGAGCGGGAACCGGGGAGCTGTTTTTT.

The genes are TRBV7-3 and TRBJ2-2; 8 nucleotides match TRBD1. This CDR3 spans 16 amino acids. CDR1 is SGHTA, CDR2 FQGTGA, per germline. With V trimmed by 5 bases and J by 3 bases, 8 bases remained unmatched. The CDR3 sequence is CASSTLGQADTGELFF. The CDR3 nucleotides are TGTGCCAGCAGCACATTGGGACAGGCGGACACCGGGGAGCTGTTTTTT.

This clonotype appeared once. The junction departs from the called germline gene at one end, perhaps through a read error. The chain is built from TRBV7-2 and TRBJ2-5, with 8 positions matching TRBD2. Germline CDR1 SGHTA, CDR2 FQGNSA. The CDR3 runs 14 residues. Written as DNA, the CDR3 is TGTGCTAGCAGTCGTAGCGGGATCGGGGAGACCCAGTACTTC. It yields the protein CASSRSGIGETQYF.

The V gene is TRBV5-1, the J gene TRBJ2-3, with TRBD2 as a possible D gene (6 bases). V lost 4 bases and J lost 6, with 18 bases in between. This CDR3 is 15 amino acids long. Germline assignment: CDR1 SGHRS and CDR2 YFSETQ. The CDR3 DNA reads TGCGCCAGCAGCGGGGAGGTGACACTCACGGATACGCAGTATTTT. Its translation is CASSGEVTLTDTQYF.

Concerning this clonotype itself: A read error may be the cause here, since a much bigger clone is one base away. This chain joins TRBV7-8 and TRBJ1-5; D ambiguous. The V and J ends lost 3 bases and 7 bases respectively, with 7 bases between them. The CDR3 contains 12 residues. The V gene's germline CDR1 is SGHVS and CDR2 FQNEAQ. CDR3 coding DNA: TGTGCCAGCAGCTTTGAGGTCCAGCCCCAGCATTTT. Encoded protein: CASSFEVQPQHF.

At least ten counts were recorded for this clonotype. V and J are TRBV5-1 and TRBJ1-5; TRBD1 matches at 8 bases. CDR1 SGHRS and CDR2 YFSETQ come from the germline V gene. The V and J ends lost 5 bases and 5 bases, in that order; junction bases with no gene match: 3. The CDR3 covers 13 residues. The CDR3: CASRAGQDQPQHF. The CDR3 nucleotides read TGCGCCAGCAGAGCGGGACAGGATCAGCCCCAGCATTTT. Complete variable domain (other parts from reference TRBV5-1 and TRBJ1-5): KAGVTQTPRYLIKTRGQQVTLSCSPISGHRSVSWYQQTPGQGLQFLFEYFSETQRNKGNFPGRFSGRQFSNSRSEMNVSTLELGDSALYLCASRAGQDQPQHFGDGTRLSIL.

This clonotype was recorded many times. The V and J genes are TRBV2 and TRBJ2-7; no clear D gene. Trimming stripped 5 bases from V and 4 bases from J, with 6 bases between. Germline lookup yields CDR1 SNHLY and CDR2 FYNNEI. The CDR3 covers 11 residues. The CDR3 DNA sequence: TGTGCCAGCAGTAGGACGTACGAGCAGTACTTC. This sequence encodes CASSRTYEQYF.

Of note for this clonotype: A single base separates this from a much larger clone, so it may be a read error. V gene TRBV28 combines with J gene TRBJ1-1, with D possibly being TRBD1 (5 bases). The germline V gene encodes CDR1 MDHEN and CDR2 SYDVKM. There are 12 residues in the CDR3. The CDR3 region has the DNA TGTGTCAGCCATGACTCAGGGACTGAAGCTTTCTTT. The encoded protein is CVSHDSGTEAFF. The variable domain in full, with the rest retrieved from reference TRBV28 and TRBJ1-1, is DVKVTQSSRYLVKRTGEKVFLECVQDMDHENMFWYRQDPGLGLRLIYFSYDVKMKEKGDIPEGYSVSREKKERFSLILESASTNQTSMYLCVSHDSGTEAFFGQGTRLTVV.

The genes are TRBV7-2 and TRBJ2-3; weak D call: TRBD1 (5 bases). Looked up from germline, CDR1 is SGHTA and CDR2 is FQGNSA. The germline V and J ends were trimmed by 5 bases and 3 bases, with 9 bases remaining between them. CDR3 length: 13 residues. CDR3 in DNA: TGTGCCAGCAGCAAAAGACAGACAGATACGCAGTATTTT. This gives the protein CASSKRQTDTQYF.

The chain combines TRBV12-3 or TRBV12-4 with TRBJ2-7, with 8 nucleotides matching TRBD1. The length of the CDR3 is 15 residues. V was pared by 7 bases and J by 3 bases, with 11 bases of the junction left unmatched. CDR3 coding DNA: TGTGCCAGCATTCAGGGGGCTGCACAGGTCTACGAGCAGTACTTC. As protein: CASIQGAAQVYEQYF.

Concerning this clonotype: A much more abundant neighbour one base away suggests this may be a read error. The V and J genes are TRBV6-1 and TRBJ2-1; tentative D call: TRBD1 (6 bases). Trimming shortened V by 8 bases and J by 5 bases, and 16 bases separated the two germline ends. From germline, CDR1 is MNHNS and CDR2 SASEGT. The CDR3 totals 14 residues. The CDR3 sequence is CASRRDMGHNEQFF. CDR3 bases: TGTGCCAGCCGTAGGGACATGGGGCACAATGAGCAGTTCTTC.